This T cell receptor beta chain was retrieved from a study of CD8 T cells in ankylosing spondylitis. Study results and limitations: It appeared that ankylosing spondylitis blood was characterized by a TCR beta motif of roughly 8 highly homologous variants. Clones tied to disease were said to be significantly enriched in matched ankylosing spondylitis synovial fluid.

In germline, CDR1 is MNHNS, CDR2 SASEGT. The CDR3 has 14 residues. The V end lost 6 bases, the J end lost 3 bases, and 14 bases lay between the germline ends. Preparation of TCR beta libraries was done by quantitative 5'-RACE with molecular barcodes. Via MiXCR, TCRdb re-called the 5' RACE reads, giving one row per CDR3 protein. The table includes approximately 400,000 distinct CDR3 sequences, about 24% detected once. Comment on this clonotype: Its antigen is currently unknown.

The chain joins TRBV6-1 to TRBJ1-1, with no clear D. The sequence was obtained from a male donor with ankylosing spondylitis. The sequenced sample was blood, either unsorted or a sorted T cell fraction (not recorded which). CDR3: CASSSGLWDTEAFF. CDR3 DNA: TGTGCCAGCAGCTCGGGCCTATGGGACACTGAAGCTTTCTTT.